This T cell receptor beta chain was profiled in a study of shared clonotypes between healthy human individuals. In replicate PCRs of sorted subsets, approximately 190 ng DNA, approximately 32,000 T cell genomes, was used. The data were produced by immunoSEQ multiplex PCR, yet TCRdb's version contains in-frame clones alone and is incomplete. This sample has nearly 600,000 clones, with around 95% found just once. Terminally differentiated effector memory CD45RA+ cells were excluded by CCR7 positive selection of CD45RO-negative cells. Nashville, Tennessee was home to all donors, who were Caucasian adults. The CDR3 has 16 amino acids. CDR1 and CDR2 (germline): LNHDA, SQIVND (reference sequence). Between the trimmed V and J ends, which lost 3 bases and 3 bases, there was a span of 14 bases.

This TCR was recovered from a woman younger than 45 in good health. The source material was naive CD8+ T cells sorted from blood. The rearrangement uses TRBV19 and TRBJ1-4; D unclear. CDR3 DNA: TGTGCCAGTAGTATTCGGACCATTGGGTCTAATGAAAAACTGTTTTTT. It specifies CASSIRTIGSNEKLFF.